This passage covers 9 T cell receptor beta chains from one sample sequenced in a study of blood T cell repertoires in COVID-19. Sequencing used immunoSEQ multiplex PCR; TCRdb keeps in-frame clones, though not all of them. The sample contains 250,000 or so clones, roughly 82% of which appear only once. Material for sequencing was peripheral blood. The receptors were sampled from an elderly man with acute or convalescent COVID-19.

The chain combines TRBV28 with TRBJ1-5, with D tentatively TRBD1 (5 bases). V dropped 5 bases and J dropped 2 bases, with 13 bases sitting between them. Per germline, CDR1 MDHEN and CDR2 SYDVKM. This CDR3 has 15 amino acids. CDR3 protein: CASSKLGEGNQPQHF. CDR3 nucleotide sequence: TGTGCCAGCAGTAAGTTGGGGGAGGGCAATCAGCCCCAGCATTTT.

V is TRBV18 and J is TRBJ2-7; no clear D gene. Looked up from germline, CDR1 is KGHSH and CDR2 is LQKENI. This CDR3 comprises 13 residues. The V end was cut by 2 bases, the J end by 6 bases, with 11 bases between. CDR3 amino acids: CASSPSVDSEQYF. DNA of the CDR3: TGTGCCAGCTCACCATCGGTAGACTCCGAGCAGTACTTC.

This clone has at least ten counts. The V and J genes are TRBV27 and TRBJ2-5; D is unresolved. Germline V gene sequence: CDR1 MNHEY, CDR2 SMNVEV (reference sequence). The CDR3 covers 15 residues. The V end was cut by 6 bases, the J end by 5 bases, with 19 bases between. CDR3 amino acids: CASSPPPVMRETQYF. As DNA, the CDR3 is TGTGCCAGCAGCCCCCCCCCGGTCATGCGGGAGACCCAGTACTTC.

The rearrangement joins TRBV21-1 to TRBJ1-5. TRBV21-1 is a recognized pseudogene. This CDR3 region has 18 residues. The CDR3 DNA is TGTGCCAGCAGCAAAGAGACGGGGGGGAAGGGGAGCAATCAGCCCCAGCATTTT. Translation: CASSKETGGKGSNQPQHF.

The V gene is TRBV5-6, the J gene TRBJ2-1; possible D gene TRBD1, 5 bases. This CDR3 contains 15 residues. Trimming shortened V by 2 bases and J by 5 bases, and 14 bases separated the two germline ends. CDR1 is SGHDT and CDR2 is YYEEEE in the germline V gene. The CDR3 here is CASSFQGRLNNEQFF. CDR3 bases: TGTGCCAGCAGCTTTCAGGGCCGGCTTAACAATGAGCAGTTCTTC.

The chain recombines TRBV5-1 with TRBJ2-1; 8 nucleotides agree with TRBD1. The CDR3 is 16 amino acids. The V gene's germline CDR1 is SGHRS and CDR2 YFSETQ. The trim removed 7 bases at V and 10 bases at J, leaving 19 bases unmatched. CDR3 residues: CASSSTGTGMLEEQFF. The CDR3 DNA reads TGCGCCAGCTCCTCTACGGGGACAGGAATGCTGGAGGAGCAGTTCTTC.

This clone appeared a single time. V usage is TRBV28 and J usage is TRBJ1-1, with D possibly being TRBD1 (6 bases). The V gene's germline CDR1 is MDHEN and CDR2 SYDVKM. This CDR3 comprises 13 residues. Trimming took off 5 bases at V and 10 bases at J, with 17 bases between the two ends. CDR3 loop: CASSPGGRGRAFF. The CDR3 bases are TGTGCCAGCAGTCCCGGGGGGAGGGGGAGAGCTTTCTTT.

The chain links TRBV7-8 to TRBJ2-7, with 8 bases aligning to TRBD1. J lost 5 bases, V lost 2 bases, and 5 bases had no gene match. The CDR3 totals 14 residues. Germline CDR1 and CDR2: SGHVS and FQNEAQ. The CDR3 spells CASSLWGTGNEQYF. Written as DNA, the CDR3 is TGTGCCAGCAGCTTATGGGGGACAGGCAACGAGCAGTACTTC.

The CDR3 protein is CASSSAGTGLEKLFF. CDR3 DNA: TGTGCCAGCAGTTCGGCCGGGACAGGGCTTGAAAAACTGTTTTTT. The chain employs TRBV28 and TRBJ1-4, with 9 nucleotides matching TRBD1. The V gene end was trimmed by 4 bases and the J gene end by 7 bases; junction bases not matched to a gene: 7. The CDR3 spans 15 residues. CDR1 and CDR2 from the germline V gene are MDHEN and SYDVKM.